Shown below are 20 T cell receptor beta chains from a single sample sequenced in a study of shared clonotypes between healthy human individuals. TCRdb's copy holds only in-frame clones and misses some; the assay was immunoSEQ multiplex PCR. This sample has some 2 million clones, with around 95% found just once. The sequenced sample consisted of naive CD4+ T cells sorted from blood. Subset noted: CD45RA+ positively selected. These receptors all stem from a man younger than 35 in good health.

The genes are TRBV9 and TRBJ2-1, with 12 bases identical to TRBD2. In germline, CDR1 is SGDLS, CDR2 YYNGEE. CDR3 length equals 16 residues. The V and J ends lost 4 bases and 8 bases, in that order; junction bases with no gene match: 10. In nucleotides, the CDR3 is TGTGCCAGCAGCTCCCTAGCGGGAGGGCGCGGCGATGAGCAGTTCTTC. Its protein is CASSSLAGGRGDEQFF.

The chain links TRBV7-9 to TRBJ2-5; D may be TRBD1 or TRBD2 (5 bases each). V dropped 3 bases and J dropped 2 bases, with 13 bases sitting between them. Germline V gives CDR1 SEHNR, CDR2 FQNEAQ (reference sequence). The CDR3 is 15 residues long. DNA for the CDR3: TGTGCCAGCAGCTTCTACCAGGGACCTCAAGAGACCCAGTACTTC. The encoded protein is CASSFYQGPQETQYF.

The sample holds one count of this clone. The CDR3 here is CAWRGGTSGRYNEQFF. In DNA form, the CDR3 reads TGTGCCTGGAGGGGAGGGACTAGCGGGAGATACAATGAGCAGTTCTTC. This chain joins TRBV30 and TRBJ2-1; TRBD2 matches at 14 bases. Germline-derived CDR1 and CDR2 are GTSNPN and SVGIG (reference sequence). V shed 3 bases, J shed 4 bases, and the junction held 5 bases outside the gene matches. The CDR3 has 16 residues. Full variable domain (rest looked up from reference TRBV30 and TRBJ2-1): SQTIHQWPATLVQPVGSPLSLECTVEGTSNPNLYWYRQAAGRGLQLLFYSVGIGQISSEVPQNLSASRPQDRQFILSSKKLLLSDSGFYLCAWRGGTSGRYNEQFFGPGTRLTVL.

The chain recombines TRBV18 with TRBJ1-2; the D gene is possibly TRBD1 (6 bases). In germline, CDR1 is KGHSH, CDR2 LQKENI. CDR3 length equals 15 residues. Trimming left V 2 bases short and J 2 bases short, with 12 bases between. CDR3 region: CASSPGGLGNYGYTF. Here the CDR3 DNA reads TGTGCCAGCTCACCAGGGGGGCTAGGGAACTATGGCTACACCTTC.

The chain has TRBV7-9 and TRBJ1-2; 7 bases agree with TRBD1. The CDR3 totals 19 residues. V trimming: 5 bases; J trimming: 4 bases; junction bases outside the gene matches: 22. From germline, CDR1 is SEHNR and CDR2 FQNEAQ (reference sequence). The chain's CDR3 is CASSPTPAPLGQASYGYTF. As DNA, the CDR3 is TGTGCCAGCAGCCCCACTCCCGCACCGCTCGGACAGGCCTCCTATGGCTACACCTTC.

This clone occurred a few times. Other nucleotide sequences in the sample specify the same CDR3. The chain uses TRBV5-1 and TRBJ1-6; 8 bases map to TRBD1. Unmatched junction bases numbered 2, after V lost 0 bases and J lost 0 bases. Germline lookup yields CDR1 SGHRS and CDR2 YFSETQ. The CDR3 spans 17 residues. CDR3 nucleotide sequence: TGCGCCAGCAGCTTGGACAGGGGGAGCTCCTATAATTCACCCCTCCACTTT. This gives the protein CASSLDRGSSYNSPLHF.

This chain links TRBV7-2 with TRBJ2-5; TRBD2 matches at 12 bases. J was trimmed by 2 bases and V by 0 bases; bases with no gene match: 4. Germline V gene lookup returns CDR1 SGHTA and CDR2 FQGNSA. The CDR3 totals 17 residues. The CDR3 nucleotides read TGTGCCAGCAGCTTAGCTGTCCTAGCGGGAGGGCAAGAGACCCAGTACTTC. It yields the protein CASSLAVLAGGQETQYF.

This chain uses TRBV18 with TRBJ1-1; tentatively, D is TRBD1 (6 bases). From germline, CDR1 is KGHSH and CDR2 LQKENI. V lost 0 bases, J lost 4 bases, and 12 bases lay in between. CDR3 size: 15 residues. The CDR3 spells CASSPPGTLSTEAFF. The CDR3 nucleotides are TGTGCCAGCTCACCACCGGGGACATTAAGCACTGAAGCTTTCTTT.

A single count supports this clone. V usage is TRBV18 and J usage is TRBJ2-4; D could derive from TRBD1 or TRBD2 (5 bases each). Germline V CDR1 and CDR2: KGHSH, LQKENI. The CDR3 length is 15 residues. V lost 3 bases and J 5 bases, leaving 14 bases between the germline ends. CDR3 coding DNA: TGTGCCAGCTCACCCCTTGCGGGCAGGGAAAACATTCAGTACTTC. It codes for CASSPLAGRENIQYF.

V usage is TRBV9 and J usage is TRBJ2-7; D is perhaps TRBD1 (6 bases). Germline V gene data show CDR1 as SGDLS and CDR2 as YYNGEE. V was pared by 0 bases and J by 6 bases, with 16 bases between. The CDR3 covers 15 residues. CDR3 nucleotide sequence: TGTGCCAGCAGCGTAGACACAGGGCTGGGGAGCGAGCAGTACTTC. Its translation: CASSVDTGLGSEQYF.

The chain uses TRBV7-2 and TRBJ2-1; D is unresolved. V was clipped by 2 bases and J by 8 bases, with 10 bases between them. Germline V gene lookup returns CDR1 SGHTA and CDR2 FQGNSA. CDR3 length: 13 residues. DNA for the CDR3: TGTGCCAGCAGCTTAAGAGCCGGCGATGAGCAGTTCTTC. The encoded protein is CASSLRAGDEQFF.

The rearrangement joins TRBV28 to TRBJ1-6, with D perhaps TRBD1 (5 bases). Trimming pared 5 bases from V and 5 bases from J, leaving 19 bases between. Germline lookup yields CDR1 MDHEN and CDR2 SYDVKM. The CDR3 has 17 residues. The chain's CDR3 is CASSQPPLGGNNSPLHF. The CDR3 coding sequence is TGTGCCAGCAGTCAACCCCCCCTGGGGGGAAATAATTCACCCCTCCACTTT.

This chain uses TRBV5-4 with TRBJ2-3, with 7 bases that match TRBD2. Germline trimming cut 1 base from V and 0 bases from J; bases unmatched to any gene: 5. CDR1 is SGHNT and CDR2 is YYREEE in the germline V gene (reference sequence). The CDR3 contains 16 residues. Here the CDR3 DNA reads TGTGCCAGCAGCTTGATGGGTAGCGGGAGCACAGATACGCAGTATTTT. Protein: CASSLMGSGSTDTQYF. The full variable domain, its missing parts supplied by reference TRBV5-4 and TRBJ2-3, is ETGVTQSPTHLIKTRGQQVTLRCSSQSGHNTVSWYQQALGQGPQFIFQYYREEENGRGNFPPRFSGLQFPNYSSELNVNALELDDSALYLCASSLMGSGSTDTQYFGPGTRLTVL.

The gene calls are TRBV5-6 and TRBJ2-3; D is unresolved. Per the germline V gene, CDR1 is SGHDT and CDR2 is YYEEEE. This CDR3 is 14 amino acids long. With 0 bases removed from V and 5 bases from J, the gap between germline ends came to 10 bases. CDR3 nucleotides: TGTGCCAGCAGCTTGGCGGGCACCGGAGATACGCAGTATTTT. Protein product: CASSLAGTGDTQYF.

The chain links TRBV6-1 to TRBJ2-1, with 9 bases fitting TRBD2. CDR1 and CDR2 from the germline V gene are MNHNS and SASEGT. Unmatched junction bases numbered 13, after V lost 1 base and J lost 9 bases. This CDR3 spans 17 amino acids. CDR3 in DNA: TGTGCCAGCAGTGAAGGGGTAGCGGGGGCGTCACTCGGTGAGCAGTTCTTC. Residues: CASSEGVAGASLGEQFF.

The chain is built from TRBV18 and TRBJ2-5; no clear D. The CDR3 consists of 14 residues. Germline CDR1 reads KGHSH; CDR2 reads LQKENI. V lost 4 bases and J lost 4, with 13 bases in between. The CDR3 region is CASSQLDFPETQYF. The CDR3 DNA is TGTGCCAGCTCACAGCTAGACTTCCCAGAGACCCAGTACTTC.

This sequence joins TRBV19 and TRBJ1-6, with 7 bases identical to TRBD1. The CDR3 contains 15 residues. Trimming took 1 base from V and 10 from J; bases not matched to a gene: 7. Germline V gene lookup returns CDR1 LNHDA and CDR2 SQIVND (reference sequence). Here the CDR3 DNA reads TGTGCCAGTAGTATAGGAGCAGGGGGTAACTCACCCCTCCACTTT. Translated: CASSIGAGGNSPLHF. The complete variable domain, with remaining parts taken from reference TRBV19 and TRBJ1-6, reads DGGITQSPKYLFRKEGQNVTLSCEQNLNHDAMYWYRQDPGQGLRLIYYSQIVNDFQKGDIAEGYSVSREKKESFPLTVTSAQKNPTAFYLCASSIGAGGNSPLHFGNGTRLTVT.

This clone was counted once. V usage is TRBV11-3 and J usage is TRBJ2-1, with D possibly being TRBD1 or TRBD2 (6 bases each). This CDR3 spans 13 amino acids. The V gene lost 4 bases and the J gene lost 9 bases, with 13 bases spanning the gap. Germline CDR1 reads SGHNT; CDR2 reads YENEEA. The CDR3 region has the DNA TGTGCCAGCAGCTGGGGGGCCTCCCCTGAGCAGTTCTTC. Translating it yields CASSWGASPEQFF.

V is TRBV10-3 and J is TRBJ1-2; 10 bases fit TRBD1. The CDR3 has 15 residues. V lost 1 base and J lost 2; bases outside the gene matches: 1. Germline loops: CDR1 ENHRY, CDR2 SYGVKD. CDR3 nucleotides: TGTGCCATCAGTGAGTGGACAGGGGGAAACTATGGCTACACCTTC. Its protein is CAISEWTGGNYGYTF.

The chain has TRBV4-1 and TRBJ2-2; no reliable D call. The germline V gene encodes CDR1 MGHRA and CDR2 YSYEKL. The CDR3 has 15 residues. Trimming removed 1 base from V and 6 bases from J, with 12 bases in between. The CDR3 loop reads CASSQATSVPGELFF. The DNA of the CDR3 is TGCGCCAGCAGCCAAGCTACTTCCGTGCCCGGGGAGCTGTTTTTT.